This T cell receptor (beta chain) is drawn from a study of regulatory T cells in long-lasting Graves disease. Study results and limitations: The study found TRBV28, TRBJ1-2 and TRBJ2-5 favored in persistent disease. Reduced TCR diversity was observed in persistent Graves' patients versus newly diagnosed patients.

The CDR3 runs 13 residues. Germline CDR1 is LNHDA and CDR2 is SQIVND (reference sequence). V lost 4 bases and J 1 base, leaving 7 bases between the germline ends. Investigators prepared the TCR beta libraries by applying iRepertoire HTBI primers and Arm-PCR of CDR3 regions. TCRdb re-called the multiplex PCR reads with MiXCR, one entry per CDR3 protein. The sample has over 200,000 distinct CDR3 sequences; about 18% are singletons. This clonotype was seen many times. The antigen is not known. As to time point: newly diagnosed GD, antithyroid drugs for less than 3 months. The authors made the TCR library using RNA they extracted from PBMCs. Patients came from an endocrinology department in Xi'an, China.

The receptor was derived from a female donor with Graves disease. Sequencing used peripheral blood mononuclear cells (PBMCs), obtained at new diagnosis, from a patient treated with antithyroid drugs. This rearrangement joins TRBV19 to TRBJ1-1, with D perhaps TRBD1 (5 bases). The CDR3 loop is CASSNTGNTEAFF. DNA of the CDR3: TGTGCCAGTAGTAATACAGGGAACACTGAAGCTTTCTTT. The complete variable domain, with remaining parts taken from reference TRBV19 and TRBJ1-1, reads DGGITQSPKYLFRKEGQNVTLSCEQNLNHDAMYWYRQDPGQGLRLIYYSQIVNDFQKGDIAEGYSVSREKKESFPLTVTSAQKNPTAFYLCASSNTGNTEAFFGQGTRLTVV.